This TCR beta chain was recorded in a study of PD-1 blockade in classical Hodgkin lymphoma (dated by TCRdb to the early 2020s). In the study overall: Nivolumab dosing was 3 mg/kg intravenously every 2 weeks, continuing until either disease progression or unacceptable toxicity. A peripheral blood immune signature of response to PD-1 blockade in classical Hodgkin lymphoma was defined using TCR beta sequencing and CyTOF. What the work shows at the level of the full study, not this receptor alone: Newly diagnosed patients were reported to have lower baseline TCR diversity than healthy donors, and relapsed/refractory patients were reported to have lower baseline TCR diversity still. Only a single clinical trial cohort was studied, and what caused the repertoire differences, possibly disease activity or prior therapy, remained undefined. Lower diversity was seen in patients whose nivolumab began less than 1 year after ASCT, and these patients were left out of later analyses so that immune reconstitution would not confound the results. Trial patients achieving complete response had baseline diversity similar to newly diagnosed patients, whereas partial responders and progressors had significantly lower diversity. A significant rise by C4D1 was seen in CD4+ but not CD8+ TCR diversity (p=0.0027 vs p=0.16), with the rise being most apparent in complete responders (p=0.02).

Genomic DNA was extracted with the Qiagen DNeasy kit from unsorted PBMCs and from negatively selected CD4+ and CD8+ fractions. TCR beta CDR3 regions were subjected to amplification by immunoSEQ multiplex PCR with primers that anneal to V and J segments. A synthetic immune receptor repertoire was used to minimize amplification bias, and any remaining bias was removed computationally after sequencing. For the original study's pipeline: Custom Python scripts were used to quantify repertoire diversity as the Shannon entropy index. Unsorted, CD4+ and CD8+ repertoires were examined separately, except in combined analyses, for which CD4+ and CD8+ sequences were merged in silico. Clonal expansion was defined as a frequency increase of at least 2-fold after treatment compared with C1D1, and clones undetected at baseline were assigned a pseudocount of 0.5. Clones with 0 or 1 copy at C1D1 were defined as singleton clones, while clones with 2 or more copies were defined as non-singleton clones. By matching protein sequences in sorted samples from the same patient, clones expanded in unsorted samples were annotated as CD4+, CD8+ or unknown. Wilcoxon tests were applied to paired samples to test diversity changes from C1D1 to C4D1. TCRdb obtained this table from immuneACCESS and retained in-frame rearrangements with V and J assigned. These tables miss some clones; where compared with another copy, unresolved V genes account for less than half of the shortfall, and the remainder is unexplained. That table is the source of V, J and clone size, and D and trimming were worked out from the DNA. This sample is represented by some 96,000 clones; approximately 83% of them were singletons. The ten largest clones represent 12% of the sample.

The cysteine opens and the phenylalanine closes a CDR3 of 13 amino acids. CDR3 DNA only is kept here, 39 bases in frame from base 1. CDR1 MNHNS and CDR2 SASEGT are derived from the germline V gene. V was cut back by 2 bases and J by 7 bases, leaving a gap of 9 bases between them. The intended sense of this specimen's time point label: cycle 1 day 1 (C1D1), immediately before nivolumab initiation. Every trial patient had relapsed following autologous stem cell transplantation, and prior brentuximab vedotin exposure was what differed among cohorts A, B and C. The trial cohort was composed of roughly 60 patients with relapsed/refractory classical Hodgkin lymphoma, for whom complete response, partial response or progressive disease was recorded as best overall response. In the multi-cohort phase II CheckMate 205 trial, trial patients received single-agent nivolumab. Best overall response was determined by an independent review committee according to the 2007 International Working Group response criteria. PBMCs from the trial were collected at three points: immediately before nivolumab initiation (C1D1), and during therapy at cycle 2 day 1 and cycle 4 day 1. Peripheral blood was collected in 8 mL Vacutainer Cell Preparation Tubes, from which PBMCs were isolated by centrifugation and then cryopreserved.

To note about this clone: The clone's antigen remains unknown. Base-call qualities are not available, and no considerably larger clone is one nucleotide away.

The rearranged chain carries TRBV6-1 and TRBJ1-5; confidence is insufficient to name the D gene. This sample comprised peripheral blood mononuclear cells (PBMCs), obtained at baseline. The TCR comes from a human donor with classical Hodgkin lymphoma. The sequence in DNA is TGTGCCAGCAGTGAAAGGAGGAGACAGCCCCAGCATTTT. Translated, this gives CASSERRRQPQHF.